One and the same sample provided the 15 T cell receptor beta chains below, sequenced in a study of cytomegalovirus exposure and HLA in healthy donors. The PCR had 60 Vbeta and 13 Jbeta primers. Libraries were prepared by immunoSEQ multiplex PCR; TCRdb keeps only in-frame clonotypes and omits some of them. The top ten hold approximately 3% of the sample, which has 150,000 to 200,000 clones, more than 70% seen once. Material: PBMCs. These receptors were collected from a male donor in good health and CMV-seronegative.

The V call is TRBV5-1, the J call TRBJ2-2; 9 nucleotides agree with TRBD2. With V trimmed by 1 base and J by 3 bases, 1 base remained unmatched. The CDR3 spans 15 residues. Germline V gene sequence: CDR1 SGHRS, CDR2 YFSETQ. As DNA, the CDR3 is TGCGCCAGCAGCTTGTTAGCGGGAGACACCGGGGAGCTGTTTTTT. As protein: CASSLLAGDTGELFF.

The CDR3: CASSFPGLNTEAFF. CDR3 nucleotide sequence: TGTGCCAGCAGTTTCCCAGGGCTGAACACTGAAGCTTTCTTT. The chain couples TRBV6-1 to TRBJ1-1; possible D gene TRBD1, 5 bases. Trimming shortened V by 5 bases and J by 0 bases, and 10 bases separated the two germline ends. The CDR3 runs 14 residues. Looked up from germline, CDR1 is MNHNS and CDR2 is SASEGT.

This chain uses TRBV7-9 with TRBJ1-4; 7 nucleotides align to TRBD1. Germline trimming cut 5 bases from V and 8 bases from J; bases unmatched to any gene: 14. This CDR3 has 16 residues. Per germline, CDR1 SEHNR and CDR2 FQNEAQ (reference sequence). The CDR3 loop is CASSLIPGQQGEKLFF. The DNA for the CDR3 is TGTGCCAGCAGCCTCATTCCGGGACAGCAGGGGGAAAAACTGTTTTTT.

This clone was counted a single time. The chain carries TRBV6-1 and TRBJ1-3; 8 nucleotides line up with TRBD1. V lost 6 bases and J lost 2; bases outside the gene matches: 6. The CDR3 consists of 15 residues. CDR1 and CDR2 from the germline V gene are MNHNS and SASEGT. Here the CDR3 reads CASSPGQGPGNTIYF. The CDR3 DNA sequence: TGTGCCAGCAGCCCCGGACAGGGACCTGGAAACACCATATATTTT.

CDR3 residues: CASSSGLLAGGPDEQYF. The CDR3 bases are TGTGCCAGTAGTTCAGGGCTACTAGCGGGAGGGCCAGACGAGCAGTACTTC. The chain combines TRBV19 with TRBJ2-7, with TRBD2 matching over 13 bases. Germline trimming cut 5 bases from V and 5 bases from J; bases unmatched to any gene: 12. Germline-derived CDR1 and CDR2 are LNHDA and SQIVND (reference sequence). This CDR3 has 17 amino acids. The full variable domain, rest sourced from reference TRBV19 and TRBJ2-7, is DGGITQSPKYLFRKEGQNVTLSCEQNLNHDAMYWYRQDPGQGLRLIYYSQIVNDFQKGDIAEGYSVSREKKESFPLTVTSAQKNPTAFYLCASSSGLLAGGPDEQYFGPGTRLTVT.

This clone was seen a single time. Germline and junction disagree at one end, which may indicate a read error. The rearrangement links TRBV6-1 to TRBJ2-4, with 8 bases fitting TRBD2. This CDR3 has 15 residues. Germline-derived CDR1 and CDR2 are MNHNS and SASEGT. CDR3 protein: CAGRSGGRAMDIQYF. Written as DNA, the CDR3 is TGTGCCGGCAGGTCGGGGGGGCGGGCCATGGACATTCAGTACTTC.

The genes are TRBV19 and TRBJ2-7, with 7 positions matching TRBD2. The ends lost 6 bases at V and 8 bases at J; junction bases unmatched: 16. CDR1 is LNHDA and CDR2 is SQIVND in the germline V gene (reference sequence). This CDR3 region has 15 residues. The CDR3 region has the DNA TGTGCCAGTAGAACCCGGACTAGGGCTCGATGGCAGCAGTACTTC. Translating gives CASRTRTRARWQQYF.

The chain combines TRBV5-1 with TRBJ2-5, with 7 bases lining up with TRBD2. Looked up from germline, CDR1 is SGHRS and CDR2 is YFSETQ. V was pared by 3 bases and J by 4 bases, with 6 bases of the junction left unmatched. The CDR3 is 14 residues long. The CDR3 DNA reads as TGCGCCAGCAGCTGGCGGGAGAGAGCAGAGACCCAGTACTTC. Translating it yields CASSWRERAETQYF.

This sequence joins TRBV11-1 and TRBJ2-3, with 12 nucleotides matching TRBD2. V shed 6 bases and J 2 bases; nucleotides not matched to a gene: 3. The CDR3 consists of 15 residues. Germline CDR1 is SGHAT and CDR2 is FQDESV (reference sequence). The CDR3 loop is CASRLAGGTTDTQYF. The CDR3 DNA reads as TGTGCCAGCAGGCTAGCGGGGGGGACCACAGATACGCAGTATTTT. Filled out from reference TRBV11-1 and TRBJ2-3, the complete variable domain reads EAEVAQSPRYKITEKSQAVAFWCDPISGHATLYWYRQILGQGPELLVQFQDESVVDDSQLPKDRFSAERLKGVDSTLKIQPAELGDSAMYLCASRLAGGTTDTQYFGPGTRLTVL.

In this sample, this clone turned up a few times. This chain joins TRBV28 and TRBJ1-2; 7 bases align to TRBD1. The CDR3 loop spans 15 amino acids. Looked up from germline, CDR1 is MDHEN and CDR2 is SYDVKM. Unmatched junction bases numbered 11, after V lost 5 bases and J lost 5 bases. The CDR3 loop reads CASSPSGQLRYGYTF. The CDR3 DNA reads as TGTGCCAGCAGTCCCTCGGGACAGTTGAGGTATGGCTACACCTTC.

The chain couples TRBV28 to TRBJ2-7; no definite D call. V lost 6 bases and J lost 6, with 12 bases in between. The CDR3 covers 12 residues. From germline, CDR1 is MDHEN and CDR2 SYDVKM. CDR3 residues: CASSRSVPEQYF. In DNA form, the CDR3 reads TGTGCCAGCAGCCGATCGGTACCCGAGCAGTACTTC.

A few counts support this clone. The CDR3 region has the DNA TGTGCCAGCAGTTTATGGGGGACAGAGCGTTATGGCTACACCTTC. Translation gives CASSLWGTERYGYTF. J is TRBJ1-2 and V is TRBV27; 7 bases fit TRBD1. The junction had 7 bases not matched to a gene; V was cut back by 1 base and J by 5 bases. The length of the CDR3 is 15 residues. Germline V gene sequence: CDR1 MNHEY, CDR2 SMNVEV (reference sequence).

The V gene is TRBV30, the J gene TRBJ2-2, with 8 nucleotides matching TRBD2. V lost 4 bases to trimming and J lost 7 bases; unmatched junction nucleotides: 5. Germline CDR1 and CDR2: GTSNPN and SVGIG (reference sequence). CDR3 length: 13 amino acids. The CDR3 loop reads CAWTGRVGGELFF. The DNA of the CDR3 is TGTGCCTGGACCGGGAGGGTGGGCGGGGAGCTGTTTTTT.

V and J are TRBV9 and TRBJ1-2; TRBD1 aligns across 8 bases. The CDR3 covers 15 residues. The germline V gene encodes CDR1 SGDLS and CDR2 YYNGEE. V gave up 2 bases and J gave up 3 bases; unmatched junction bases: 6. CDR3 in DNA: TGTGCCAGCAGCGTGGGTGGACAGGGCCACTATGGCTACACCTTC. This sequence encodes CASSVGGQGHYGYTF.

J is TRBJ1-2 and V is TRBV28; D ambiguous. In germline, CDR1 is MDHEN, CDR2 SYDVKM. This CDR3 region has 13 residues. V lost 2 bases and J 3 bases, leaving 7 bases between the germline ends. The CDR3, as DNA: TGTGCCAGCAGTTTAATTCCGGACTATGGCTACACCTTC. This translates into CASSLIPDYGYTF.